A selection of T cell receptor beta chains follows, all from one sample in a study of blood T cell repertoires in COVID-19. The method was immunoSEQ multiplex PCR; TCRdb's version includes in-frame clones alone and lacks a portion of them. Of more than 100,000 clones listed, approximately 83% are singletons. The sample was peripheral blood. These receptors were obtained from a man aged 80 or over with acute or convalescent COVID-19. CDR3s include the opening cysteine and the closing phenylalanine or tryptophan. The order of the fields is D gene, clone size, V gene, J gene, CDR3 protein, CDR3 DNA. D genes are given only for firm matches. A row's size may be missing; if present it is once, few, many or a size class.

>TRBD2|.|TRBV7-8|TRBJ2-2
CASRTHGSGAGELFF
TGTGCCAGCAGGACCCACGGGAGCGGGGCCGGGGAGCTGTTTTTT
>.|.|TRBV6-5|TRBJ1-5
CASSSRGINQPQHF
TGTGCCAGCAGTTCACGAGGGATCAATCAGCCCCAGCATTTT
>TRBD1|few|TRBV4-1|TRBJ1-5
CASSHATGERQPQHF
TGCGCCAGCAGCCACGCCACAGGGGAGCGTCAGCCCCAGCATTTT
>TRBD2|.|TRBV20-1|TRBJ2-1
CSASPGLAYNEQFF
TGCAGTGCTAGTCCGGGACTAGCCTACAATGAGCAGTTCTTC
>.|once|TRBV4-2|TRBJ2-2
CASSQASVSGANTGELFF
TGTGCCAGCAGCCAAGCAAGCGTCAGCGGAGCGAACACCGGGGAGCTGTTTTTT
>.|.|TRBV20-1|TRBJ2-5
CSASRAGAPETQYF
TGCAGTGCTAGTCGGGCAGGGGCGCCGGAGACCCAGTACTTC
>.|.|TRBV7-9|TRBJ1-2
CASYYGEGKLGYTF
TGTGCCAGCTATTACGGGGAGGGGAAGTTGGGCTACACCTTC
>TRBD1|.|TRBV5-1|TRBJ1-4
CASSSAGTGNEKLFF
TGCGCCAGCAGCTCAGCCGGGACAGGGAATGAAAAACTGTTTTTT
>.|once|TRBV14|TRBJ1-6
CASSQDNPGNNSPLHF
TGTGCCAGCAGCCAAGACAACCCAGGGAACAATTCACCCCTCCACTTT
>.|.|TRBV28|TRBJ1-5
CASRITGNQPQHF
TGTGCCAGCCGAATAACAGGGAATCAGCCCCAGCATTTT
>TRBD1|few|TRBV7-7|TRBJ2-2
CASSLKGTGTNTGELFF
TGTGCCAGCAGCTTAAAAGGGACAGGAACGAACACCGGGGAGCTGTTTTTT
>TRBD2|.|TRBV7-3|TRBJ2-1
CASSSGLAYNEQFF
TGTGCCAGCAGCTCCGGACTAGCCTACAATGAGCAGTTCTTC
>TRBD1|.|TRBV5-6|TRBJ1-4
CASSLGGRDGEKLFF
TGTGCCAGCAGCTTAGGGGGCAGGGACGGTGAAAAACTGTTTTTT
>TRBD1|.|TRBV27|TRBJ2-5
CASSFQGTGSPETQYF
TGTGCCAGCAGTTTCCAGGGGACAGGGTCCCCGGAGACCCAGTACTTC
>.|.|TRBV6-6|TRBJ2-2
CASMSRQVINTGELFF
TGTGCCAGCATGTCACGACAGGTGATTAACACCGGGGAGCTGTTTTTT
>.|.|TRBV14|TRBJ2-7
CASSLFRDSYEQYF
TGTGCCAGCAGCCTTTTCCGGGACTCCTACGAGCAGTACTTC
>TRBD1|.|TRBV9|TRBJ1-1
CASSVEGTANTEAFF
TGTGCCAGCAGCGTTGAAGGGACAGCGAACACTGAAGCTTTCTTT
>TRBD1|once|TRBV7-2|TRBJ2-2
CASSLKGAGTGELFF
TGTGCCAGCAGCTTAAAGGGGGCTGGCACCGGGGAGCTGTTTTTT
>TRBD2|.|TRBV5-4|TRBJ2-3
CASSLRGTTTDTQYF
TGTGCCAGCAGCTTGCGGGGGACTACCACAGATACGCAGTATTTT
>.|.|TRBV3-1/TRBV3-2|TRBJ2-7
CASSLGPGSSYEQYF
TGTGCCAGCAGCCTGGGTCCTGGGAGCTCCTACGAGCAGTACTTC
>.|.|TRBV7-2|TRBJ2-7
CASSLALRKGSPLYEQYF
TGTGCCAGCAGCTTAGCGCTGCGGAAAGGATCCCCCCTCTACGAGCAGTACTTC
>TRBD1|once|TRBV20-1|TRBJ1-2
CSASLRTGTGYTF
TGCAGTGCTAGTTTGAGGACAGGGACTGGCTACACCTTC
>TRBD1|few|TRBV7-9|TRBJ2-3
CASSLRQGNTDTQYF
TGTGCCAGCAGCCTCAGACAGGGAAACACAGATACGCAGTATTTT
>TRBD1|.|TRBV18|TRBJ1-1
CASSPQGANTEAFF
TGTGCCAGCTCACCACAGGGGGCGAACACTGAAGCTTTCTTT
>TRBD1|.|TRBV7-2|TRBJ1-1
CASSLWGQGGEAFF
TGTGCCAGCAGCTTATGGGGACAGGGAGGTGAAGCTTTCTTT
>.|.|TRBV3-1/TRBV3-2|TRBJ2-3
CASSQGASTDTQYF
TGTGCCAGCAGCCAAGGGGCTAGCACAGATACGCAGTATTTT
>TRBD1|.|TRBV18|TRBJ1-1
CASSSEQGKNTEAFF
TGTGCCAGCTCATCGGAACAGGGGAAGAACACTGAAGCTTTCTTT
>TRBD2|.|TRBV4-1|TRBJ2-7
CASSRGDSWAAGAPYEQYF
TGCGCCAGCAGCCGAGGCGACTCGTGGGCAGCGGGGGCTCCATACGAGCAGTACTTC
>.|.|TRBV27|TRBJ1-5
CASSSPDFNQPQHF
TGTGCCAGCAGTTCCCCAGATTTCAATCAGCCCCAGCATTTT
>.|.|TRBV2|TRBJ1-5
CASSEGAASNQPQHF
TGTGCCAGCAGTGAGGGGGCCGCTAGCAATCAGCCCCAGCATTTT
>.|.|TRBV5-1|TRBJ2-2
CASSLARADASSGELFF
TGCGCCAGCAGCTTGGCCAGGGCGGACGCCTCCTCCGGGGAGCTGTTTTTT
>.|once|TRBV28|TRBJ2-2
CASSRHGKNTGELFF
TGTGCCAGCAGCCGGCACGGGAAGAACACCGGGGAGCTGTTTTTT
>TRBD1|few|TRBV9|TRBJ1-1
CASSVAGTGASRTEAFF
TGTGCCAGCAGCGTAGCCGGGACAGGGGCCAGCAGGACTGAAGCTTTCTTT
>TRBD2|.|TRBV5-4|TRBJ2-2
CASSPQLAATGELFF
TGTGCCAGCAGCCCCCAACTAGCGGCCACCGGGGAGCTGTTTTTT
>.|.|TRBV7-6|TRBJ2-7
CASSLQEPYEQYF
TGTGCCAGCAGCTTACAGGAACCCTACGAGCAGTACTTC
>TRBD1|once|TRBV19|TRBJ1-6
CASSPRTGGDYNSPLHF
TGTGCCAGTAGTCCCCGGACAGGGGGAGACTATAATTCACCCCTCCACTTT
>.|.|TRBV7-2|TRBJ2-7
CASSLSGQASYEQYF
TGTGCCAGCAGCTTATCCGGCCAGGCCTCCTACGAGCAGTACTTC
>TRBD1|.|TRBV29-1|TRBJ2-5
CSVEGGQGAGETQYF
TGCAGCGTTGAAGGGGGGCAGGGGGCGGGAGAGACCCAGTACTTC
>.|.|TRBV30|TRBJ2-2
CAWRDTLTGELFF
TGTGCCTGGAGGGACACCCTAACCGGGGAGCTGTTTTTT
>TRBD1|once|TRBV28|TRBJ1-5
CASSPSGQGYQPQHF
TGTGCCAGCAGTCCGTCGGGACAGGGGTATCAGCCCCAGCATTTT
>.|.|TRBV15|TRBJ1-4
CATSPGDATNEKLFF
TGTGCCACCAGCCCAGGGGATGCAACTAATGAAAAACTGTTTTTT
>.|.|TRBV9|TRBJ2-4
CASSVAGGASMNIQYF
TGTGCCAGCAGCGTAGCTGGGGGCGCTTCAATGAACATTCAGTACTTC
>.|.|TRBV11-2|TRBJ1-2
CASSSQVHYGYTF
TGTGCCAGCAGCTCCCAGGTTCACTATGGCTACACCTTC
>.|.|TRBV13|TRBJ1-5
CASSLGGPWGNQPQHF
TGTGCCAGCAGCTTAGGGGGCCCCTGGGGCAATCAGCCCCAGCATTTT
>.|.|TRBV2|TRBJ1-3
CASSVRKDNIYF
TGTGCCAGCAGTGTTCGAAAGGACAACATATATTTT
>.|.|TRBV29-1|TRBJ2-7
CSVEEGGTYEQYF
TGCAGCGTTGAAGAGGGGGGTACCTACGAGCAGTACTTC
>.|.|TRBV12-3/TRBV12-4|TRBJ1-5
CASSLLGRQPQHF
TGTGCCAGCAGTTTGTTGGGGCGACAGCCCCAGCATTTT
>TRBD1|.|TRBV18|TRBJ1-2
CASSPRDRDVPGYTF
TGTGCCAGCTCACCAAGGGACAGGGATGTCCCCGGCTACACCTTC
>TRBD1|.|TRBV15|TRBJ2-3
CATSRSRQGLTDTQYF
TGTGCCACCAGCAGATCGCGACAGGGGTTAACAGATACGCAGTATTTT
>.|once|TRBV5-4|TRBJ2-1
CASSQDSNEQFF
TGTGCCAGCAGCCAGGACAGCAATGAGCAGTTCTTC
>.|.|TRBV4-1|TRBJ2-2
CASSPFRELNTGELFF
TGCGCCAGCAGCCCCTTTCGGGAGTTAAACACCGGGGAGCTGTTTTTT
>TRBD1|.|TRBV11-2|TRBJ1-5
CASSTGQGRDQPQHF
TGTGCCAGCAGCACGGGACAGGGTCGGGATCAGCCCCAGCATTTT
>.|.|TRBV29-1|TRBJ2-7
CSVEVGRASYEQYF
TGCAGCGTTGAAGTCGGCAGGGCCTCCTACGAGCAGTACTTC
>.|.|TRBV3-1/TRBV3-2|TRBJ2-7
CASSPSVYEQYF
TGTGCCAGCAGCCCCAGCGTTTACGAGCAGTACTTC
>TRBD1|.|TRBV6-5|TRBJ1-2
CASSSGAQGGNGYTF
TGTGCCAGCAGTTCCGGGGCCCAGGGGGGTAATGGCTACACCTTC
>.|.|TRBV19|TRBJ1-1
CASSISGGVNTEAFF
TGTGCCAGTAGTATCAGCGGCGGTGTGAACACTGAAGCTTTCTTT
>TRBD2|.|TRBV19|TRBJ2-3
CASSIVTAGEDTQYF
TGTGCCAGTAGTATAGTCACAGCGGGAGAGGATACGCAGTATTTT
>.|.|TRBV11-1|TRBJ2-5
CASSLQASKETQYF
TGTGCCAGCAGCTTACAGGCCTCAAAAGAGACCCAGTACTTC
>.|few|TRBV21-1|TRBJ1-3
CASGRGQANSGNTIYF
TGTGCCAGCGGGCGGGGACAGGCAAACTCTGGAAACACCATATATTTT